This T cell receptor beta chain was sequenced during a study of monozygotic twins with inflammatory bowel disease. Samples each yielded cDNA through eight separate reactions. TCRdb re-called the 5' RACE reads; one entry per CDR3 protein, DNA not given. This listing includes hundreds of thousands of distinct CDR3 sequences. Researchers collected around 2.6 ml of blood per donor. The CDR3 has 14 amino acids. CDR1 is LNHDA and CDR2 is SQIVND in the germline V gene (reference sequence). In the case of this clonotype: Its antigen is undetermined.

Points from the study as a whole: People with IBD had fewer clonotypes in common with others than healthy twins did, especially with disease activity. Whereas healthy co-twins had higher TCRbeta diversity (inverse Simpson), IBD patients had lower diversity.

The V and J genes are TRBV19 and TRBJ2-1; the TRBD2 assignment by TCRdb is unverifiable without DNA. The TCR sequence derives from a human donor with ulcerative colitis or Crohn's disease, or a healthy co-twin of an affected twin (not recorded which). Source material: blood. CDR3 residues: CASSRGREVVEQFF. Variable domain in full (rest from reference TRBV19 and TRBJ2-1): DGGITQSPKYLFRKEGQNVTLSCEQNLNHDAMYWYRQDPGQGLRLIYYSQIVNDFQKGDIAEGYSVSREKKESFPLTVTSAQKNPTAFYLCASSRGREVVEQFFGPGTRLTVL.